This T cell receptor beta chain derives from a study of blood T cell repertoires in COVID-19. Across the study: Acute and convalescent COVID-19 samples came from the United States, Italy and Spain.

CDR3 length: 14 residues. Looked up from germline, CDR1 is SNHLY and CDR2 is FYNNEI. Between the trimmed V and J ends, which lost 7 bases and 5 bases, there was a span of 15 bases. Assay used: immunoSEQ multiplex PCR; TCRdb lists only in-frame clones, some missing. The sample has about 190,000 clones, approximately 80% seen once; the top ten hold approximately 13%. The chain uses TRBV2 and TRBJ2-4; perhaps TRBD1 as D (6 bases). The TCR comes from a middle-aged man who had recovered from COVID-19. The specimen was peripheral blood. The chain's CDR3 is CASKPDRNQNIQYF. The DNA of the CDR3 is TGTGCCAGCAAACCCGACAGGAATCAAAACATTCAGTACTTC. Based on the CDR3 plus reference TRBV2 and TRBJ2-4, the full variable domain is EPEVTQTPSHQVTQMGQEVILRCVPISNHLYFYWYRQILGQKVEFLVSFYNNEISEKSEIFDDQFSVERPDGSNFTLKIRSTKLEDSAMYFCASKPDRNQNIQYFGAGTRLSVL.